Below, 14 T cell receptor beta chains from the same sample are listed, as sequenced in a study of blood T cells in healthy people across ages. The use of a sample-barcoded 5' primer and a J-beta primer mix characterized a second PCR of roughly 6 to 11 cycles. TCRdb re-called the 5' RACE reads with MiXCR, one entry per CDR3 protein. The repertoire has around 650,000 distinct CDR3 sequences, about 30% of them found once; the top ten carry 15% to 19%. Sequenced material: blood. Every receptor here comes from a woman of 80 years or more in good health.

This clonotype was picked up many times. The J gene is TRBJ2-3, the V gene TRBV28; perhaps TRBD2 as D (5 bases). Trimming shortened V by 7 bases and J by 1 base, and 9 bases separated the two germline ends. The CDR3 contains 13 residues. In germline, CDR1 is MDHEN, CDR2 SYDVKM. This CDR3 is CASNSGGTDTQYF. In DNA, the CDR3 is TGTGCCAGCAATTCCGGGGGCACAGATACGCAGTATTTT.

This clonotype has at least ten counts. The rearrangement links TRBV12-3 or TRBV12-4 to TRBJ2-3; maybe TRBD2 (6 bases). Trimming stripped 8 bases from V and 6 bases from J, with 15 bases between. This CDR3 is built from 13 residues. The CDR3: CASCWGGSDTQYF. The CDR3 DNA reads TGTGCCAGCTGCTGGGGAGGTTCGGATACGCAGTATTTT.

The V gene is TRBV20-1, the J gene TRBJ2-1; D is ambiguous. The CDR3 runs 11 residues. Trimming cost V 3 bases and J 5 bases, with 5 bases left between them. Germline V gives CDR1 DFQATT, CDR2 SNEGSKA (reference sequence). The CDR3 DNA follows: TGCAGTGCTAGGCGCGACAATGAGCAGTTCTTC. As protein: CSARRDNEQFF.

The CDR3 here is CASSQKSYGGIYGYTF. For the CDR3, the DNA is TGTGCCAGCAGCCAAAAGTCATATGGGGGGATCTATGGCTACACCTTC. V and J are TRBV16 and TRBJ1-2, with D possibly TRBD1 on 5 matching bases. The CDR3 runs 16 residues. Germline V gene data show CDR1 as KGHSY and CDR2 as FQNENV. Trimming took off 2 bases at V and 4 bases at J, with 17 bases between the two ends.

The genes are TRBV6-1 and TRBJ1-1, with D perhaps TRBD1 (6 bases). CDR1 is MNHNS and CDR2 is SASEGT in the germline V gene. The CDR3 spans 14 residues. V was clipped by 4 bases and J by 8 bases, with 17 bases between them. CDR3 DNA sequence: TGTGCCAGCAGTGCTTCCGGGGGCAGCACCGAAGCTTTCTTT. It translates to CASSASGGSTEAFF.

Comment on this clonotype: A much larger clone differs by one base, so this may be a read error. This chain connects TRBV6-5 to TRBJ2-7, with 8 bases matching TRBD1. The CDR3 runs to 15 residues. Germline CDR1 and CDR2: MNHEY and SVGAGI. With V trimmed by 6 bases and J by 0 bases, 7 bases remained unmatched. CDR3 amino acids: CASRPRDRSSYEQYF. For the CDR3, the DNA is TGTGCCAGCAGACCCCGGGACAGGAGCTCCTACGAGCAGTACTTC.

As to this clonotype: A much larger clone differs by one base, so this may be a read error. V gene TRBV21-1 combines with J gene TRBJ2-4. TRBV21-1 is designated a pseudogene. There are 14 residues in the CDR3. In DNA, the CDR3 is TGTGCCAGCAGCAGAGGAATGGCCAAAAACATTCAGTACTTC. This encodes CASSRGMAKNIQYF.

This clonotype was found many times. The chain couples TRBV5-1 to TRBJ1-1; D gene uncertain. CDR3 length: 13 residues. Per germline, CDR1 SGHRS and CDR2 YFSETQ. Trimming took 4 bases from V and 5 from J, leaving 12 bases between them. The CDR3, as DNA: TGCGCCAGCAGCGCCAAGAGTGCGACTGAAGCTTTCTTT. Translating it yields CASSAKSATEAFF.

Remarks on this clonotype: Since a much larger clone is just one base distant, this may be a read error. V is TRBV5-7 and J is TRBJ1-2, with a weak D call TRBD1 (5 bases). TRBV5-7 is identified as an open reading frame with a role that is uncertain. This CDR3 region has 16 residues. CDR3 sequence reads: CASSFESLGRDYGHTF. As DNA, the CDR3 is TGTGCCAGCAGTTTTGAGAGTCTGGGACGCGACTATGGCCACACCTTC.

A remark on this clonotype: A clone one base away is much larger, so this may be a read error. The CDR3 here is CAARTLPNYGYTF. Written as DNA, the CDR3 is TGTGCCGCCCGGACTCTGCCTAACTATGGCTACACCTTC. The chain employs TRBV10-3 and TRBJ1-2; D remains unclear. V shed 11 bases and J shed 0 bases, with 13 bases lying between them. Germline V gives CDR1 ENHRY, CDR2 SYGVKD. The CDR3 extends over 13 amino acids.

Regarding this clonotype: Its ends do not fully match the called genes, so a read error is possible. The chain uses TRBV5-1 and TRBJ1-1, with TRBD1 matching over 8 bases. CDR3 length: 15 amino acids. In germline, CDR1 is SGHRS, CDR2 YFSETQ. In DNA form, the CDR3 reads TGCGCCAGCAGCCCGCGACAGGGGATAGGGACTGAAGCTCTCTTT. Encoded protein: CASSPRQGIGTEALF. Complete variable domain (other parts from reference TRBV5-1 and TRBJ1-1): KAGVTQTPRYLIKTRGQQVTLSCSPISGHRSVSWYQQTPGQGLQFLFEYFSETQRNKGNFPGRFSGRQFSNSRSEMNVSTLELGDSALYLCASSPRQGIGTEALFGQGTRLTVV.

This clonotype was seen ten or more times. The J gene is TRBJ2-3, the V gene TRBV7-9; a weak D match, TRBD2 (5 bases). Per germline, CDR1 SEHNR and CDR2 FQNEAQ (reference sequence). This CDR3 spans 14 amino acids. V was trimmed by 1 base and J by 4 bases, leaving 9 bases between them. The CDR3 DNA follows: TGTGCCAGCAGCTTAGTTACCGGGGCAGATACGCAGTATTTT. Translated: CASSLVTGADTQYF.

This clonotype occurred once. The CDR3 DNA sequence: TGCAGCGTTGAAGAATGGAGTCGAGGCACAGATACGCAGTATTTT. This sequence encodes CSVEEWSRGTDTQYF. The J gene is TRBJ2-3, the V gene TRBV29-1; no clear D gene. Germline V gives CDR1 SQVTM, CDR2 ANQGSEA. The V end was cut by 0 bases, the J end by 1 base, with 11 bases between. The CDR3 is 15 residues long.

The gene calls are TRBV5-1 and TRBJ2-7; D is tentatively TRBD1 or TRBD2 (6 bases each). This CDR3 is 13 amino acids long. Per germline, CDR1 SGHRS and CDR2 YFSETQ. Between the trimmed V and J ends, which lost 4 bases and 2 bases, there was a span of 10 bases. The DNA of the CDR3 is TGCGCCAGCAGCCCGGAGGGGGCCTACGAGCAGTACTTC. It specifies CASSPEGAYEQYF.